Below, 29 T cell receptor beta chains from the same sample are listed, as sequenced in a study of blood T cell repertoires in COVID-19. Clones were read by immunoSEQ multiplex PCR, and TCRdb kept only the in-frame ones, dropping some. The sample includes 300,000 to 350,000 clones, 70% to 90% of them seen just once. The sequenced sample consisted of peripheral blood. These TCRs come from a woman younger than 45 with COVID-19, enrolled during active disease.

This chain links TRBV27 with TRBJ2-5, with D tentatively TRBD2 (7 bases). The V gene lost 6 bases and the J gene lost 5 bases, with 13 bases spanning the gap. The CDR3 is 13 amino acids. The germline V gene has CDR1 MNHEY and CDR2 SMNVEV (reference sequence). CDR3 DNA sequence: TGTGCCAGCAGGGCACAGGGAGGGGAGACCCAGTACTTC. The encoded protein is CASRAQGGETQYF.

The J gene is TRBJ1-1, the V gene TRBV4-1; 9 bases fit TRBD1. From germline, CDR1 is MGHRA and CDR2 YSYEKL. The length of the CDR3 is 13 residues. V trimming: 6 bases; J trimming: 10 bases; junction bases outside the gene matches: 9. In nucleotides, the CDR3 is TGCGCCAGCAGTGACAGGGGGAGGGAAAGAGCTTTCTTT. This encodes CASSDRGRERAFF.

A few counts support this clone. The genes are TRBV6-1 and TRBJ1-6, with a tentative D call TRBD1 (6 bases). Germline lookup yields CDR1 MNHNS and CDR2 SASEGT. The CDR3 has 16 amino acids. Trimming stripped 2 bases from V and 9 bases from J, with 17 bases between. CDR3 sequence reads: CASSESKGRGASPLHF. CDR3 bases: TGTGCCAGCAGTGAAAGTAAGGGACGGGGGGCTTCACCCCTCCACTTT.

The chain is built from TRBV19 and TRBJ1-2; 10 bases map to TRBD1. The germline V gene encodes CDR1 LNHDA and CDR2 SQIVND (reference sequence). Trimming at V came to 2 bases and at J to 4 bases, leaving 7 bases not matched to a gene. The CDR3 runs to 16 residues. The CDR3 bases are TGTGCCAGTAGTATATCGGGACAGGGGATTAGCTATGGCTACACCTTC. It specifies CASSISGQGISYGYTF.

This chain uses TRBV7-2 with TRBJ1-1; the D gene is possibly TRBD1 (6 bases). The CDR3 is 13 amino acids. The V and J ends lost 5 bases and 8 bases respectively, with 15 bases between them. Germline lookup yields CDR1 SGHTA and CDR2 FQGNSA. In DNA form, the CDR3 reads TGTGCCAGCAGCCCACAGCGGGGGCTAGAAGCTTTCTTT. Translating gives CASSPQRGLEAFF.

The rearrangement uses TRBV28 and TRBJ1-2; 9 bases match TRBD1. Trimming cost V 7 bases and J 12 bases; bases outside gene matches: 9. Germline lookup yields CDR1 MDHEN and CDR2 SYDVKM. The CDR3 has 12 amino acids. CDR3 loop: CASTISGQGNTF. The CDR3 DNA sequence: TGTGCCAGCACCATTTCGGGACAGGGAAACACCTTC.

The chain carries TRBV12-3 or TRBV12-4 and TRBJ2-2; the match to TRBD2 covers 7 bases. The length of the CDR3 is 13 residues. V lost 8 bases and J lost 6; bases outside the gene matches: 6. CDR3: CASVGGRAGELFF. The CDR3 DNA is TGTGCCAGCGTCGGGGGGAGGGCCGGGGAGCTGTTTTTT.

This chain uses TRBV28 with TRBJ1-1; D is possibly TRBD1 (6 bases). This CDR3 region has 11 residues. CDR1 is MDHEN and CDR2 is SYDVKM in the germline V gene. V was trimmed by 6 bases and J by 8 bases, leaving 10 bases between them. CDR3 DNA: TGTGCCAGCAGCCAGGGGTGGGAAGCTTTCTTT. As protein: CASSQGWEAFF.

A single count supports this clone. V is TRBV7-6 and J is TRBJ2-3; a possible D gene is TRBD1 (6 bases). V was shortened by 1 base and J by 0 bases, with 8 bases between the two germline ends. Germline V CDR1 and CDR2: SGHVS, FNYEAQ. The CDR3 is 15 residues long. CDR3 sequence reads: CASSLGTASTDTQYF. CDR3 coding DNA: TGTGCCAGCAGCTTAGGGACAGCTAGCACAGATACGCAGTATTTT.

This clone was seen a few times. CDR3 sequence: CASSFKRQEPPSEQYV. CDR3 in DNA: TGTGCCAGCAGCTTCAAGAGACAGGAACCTCCTAGCGAGCAGTACGTC. The rearrangement links TRBV21-1 to TRBJ2-7; the table's D call, TRBD1, has no DNA check behind it. TRBV21-1 is noted as a pseudogene. The CDR3 covers 16 residues.

The rearrangement joins TRBV2 to TRBJ2-1; no firm D call. V was pared by 7 bases and J by 5 bases, with 15 bases between. This CDR3 is 14 amino acids long. Per germline, CDR1 SNHLY and CDR2 FYNNEI. The CDR3 region has the DNA TGTGCCAGCAAAAGAAGACACGTGGACAATGAGCAGTTCTTC. It is translated as CASKRRHVDNEQFF.

This chain joins TRBV7-9 and TRBJ1-1; 8 nucleotides line up with TRBD1. From germline, CDR1 is SEHNR and CDR2 FQNEAQ (reference sequence). The length of the CDR3 is 15 residues. V gave up 5 bases and J gave up 0 bases; unmatched junction bases: 5. The CDR3 loop is CASSIRTGMNTEAFF. As DNA, the CDR3 is TGTGCCAGCAGCATCCGGACAGGGATGAACACTGAAGCTTTCTTT.

The rearrangement uses TRBV7-2 and TRBJ2-2, with 9 bases fitting TRBD2. The germline gives CDR1 SGHTA, CDR2 FQGNSA. This CDR3 is built from 15 residues. The V segment lost 1 base and the J segment 7 bases; nucleotides outside the gene matches: 4. CDR3 nucleotides: TGTGCCAGCAGCTTAGGGCTAGCGGGGTACGGGGAGCTGTTTTTT. Amino acid sequence: CASSLGLAGYGELFF. Full variable domain (rest looked up from reference TRBV7-2 and TRBJ2-2): GAGVSQSPSNKVTEKGKDVELRCDPISGHTALYWYRQSLGQGLEFLIYFQGNSAPDKSGLPSDRFSAERTGGSVSTLTIQRTQQEDSAVYLCASSLGLAGYGELFFGEGSRLTVL.

V is TRBV3-1 (or the pseudogene TRBV3-2) and J is TRBJ1-4; D is unresolved. This CDR3 region has 13 residues. V lost 3 bases and J 7 bases, leaving 9 bases between the germline ends. Germline V CDR1 and CDR2: LGHDT, YNNKEL (reference sequence). CDR3 nucleotide sequence: TGTGCCAGCAGCCATCCCGTTTCTGAAAAACTGTTTTTT. This translates into CASSHPVSEKLFF.

The CDR3 bases are TGTGCCAGCAGCCACAGGGGTCAGCCCCAGCATTTT. It is translated as CASSHRGQPQHF. The V and J genes are TRBV6-5 and TRBJ1-5; 7 nucleotides align to TRBD1. The CDR3 covers 12 residues. Germline V gene data show CDR1 as MNHEY and CDR2 as SVGAGI. Trimming took 6 bases from V and 6 from J; bases not matched to a gene: 2.

The rearrangement uses TRBV7-9 and TRBJ2-7; D perhaps matches TRBD2 (5 bases). CDR1 and CDR2 (germline): SEHNR, FQNEAQ (reference sequence). V shed 3 bases and J shed 3 bases, with 6 bases lying between them. The CDR3 has 12 residues. This CDR3 reads CASSFGNYEQYF. The CDR3 DNA follows: TGTGCCAGCAGCTTCGGGAACTACGAGCAGTACTTC.

The sample holds one count of this clone. This chain links TRBV19 with TRBJ1-6, with TRBD1 identical over 8 bases. The CDR3 totals 16 residues. Germline CDR1 reads LNHDA; CDR2 reads SQIVND (reference sequence). Unmatched junction bases numbered 11, after V lost 6 bases and J lost 7 bases. This CDR3 reads CASRDPQGAGNSPLHF. CDR3 nucleotides: TGTGCCAGTAGAGACCCCCAGGGGGCTGGGAATTCACCCCTCCACTTT.

The chain carries TRBV2 and TRBJ1-5, with unresolved D. The CDR3 runs to 14 residues. Germline lookup yields CDR1 SNHLY and CDR2 FYNNEI. Between the trimmed V and J ends, which lost 4 bases and 7 bases, there was a span of 14 bases. CDR3 residues: CASSGEGRWQPQHF. The DNA for the CDR3 is TGTGCCAGCAGTGGTGAGGGCAGGTGGCAGCCCCAGCATTTT.

This chain's CDR3 is CASSLGQGENTEAFF. CDR3 DNA sequence: TGTGCCAGCAGTTTGGGACAGGGGGAAAACACTGAAGCTTTCTTT. The chain recombines TRBV2 with TRBJ1-1; 11 bases are shared with TRBD1. Losses at the gene ends were 5 bases for V and 2 bases for J; bases not matched to a gene: 4. CDR1 is SNHLY, CDR2 FYNNEI, per germline. The CDR3 has 15 residues.

This sequence joins TRBV6-2 or TRBV6-3 and TRBJ2-3; 10 positions match TRBD2. The CDR3 spans 16 residues. The V gene end was trimmed by 4 bases and the J gene end by 6 bases; junction bases not matched to a gene: 10. CDR1 and CDR2 from the germline V gene are MNHEY and SVGEGT. CDR3 loop: CASSSHQRGGEDTQYF. DNA of the CDR3: TGTGCCAGCAGTTCCCACCAGCGGGGGGGGGAGGATACGCAGTATTTT.

This clone was found a few times. The gene calls are TRBV4-3 and TRBJ2-3; unclear D gene. Germline-derived CDR1 and CDR2 are LGHNA and YSLEER. V gave up 0 bases and J gave up 8 bases, with 12 bases separating them. The CDR3 contains 14 residues. For the CDR3, the DNA is TGCGCCAGCAGCCAAGACATTTTCCAGTCTACGCAGTATTTT. Encoded protein: CASSQDIFQSTQYF.

The chain links TRBV7-3 to TRBJ2-5, with TRBD2 identical over 7 bases. V was clipped by 5 bases and J by 1 base; unmatched bases: 4. Germline CDR1 is SGHTA and CDR2 is FQGTGA. The CDR3 runs 14 residues. CDR3 DNA sequence: TGTGCCAGCAGCCCAGCGGGGCGCCAAGAGACCCAGTACTTC. As protein: CASSPAGRQETQYF. The full variable domain, rest sourced from reference TRBV7-3 and TRBJ2-5, is GAGVSQTPSNKVTEKGKYVELRCDPISGHTALYWYRQSLGQGPEFLIYFQGTGAADDSGLPNDRFFAVRPEGSVSTLKIQRTERGDSAVYLCASSPAGRQETQYFGPGTRLLVL.

Note on this clone: At one end the junction does not follow the germline gene, possibly because of a read error. The chain recombines TRBV7-8 with TRBJ2-5; TRBD2 aligns across 12 bases. The CDR3 totals 14 residues. Germline V gives CDR1 SGHVS, CDR2 FQNEAQ. The CDR3 region is CASSLVVGLAGKHF. CDR3 DNA sequence: TGTGCCAGCAGCTTAGTGGTAGGACTAGCGGGGAAGCACTTC.

CDR3 in amino acids: CASSSGTGTANYGYTF. In DNA, the CDR3 is TGTGCCAGCAGCTCCGGGACAGGGACAGCTAACTATGGCTACACCTTC. The chain uses TRBV5-4 and TRBJ1-2, with 9 bases identical to TRBD1. V lost 3 bases to trimming and J lost 0 bases; unmatched junction nucleotides: 6. Germline lookup yields CDR1 SGHNT and CDR2 YYREEE (reference sequence). The CDR3 is 16 amino acids.

The CDR3 sequence is CASSLWADGTDTQYF. CDR3 coding DNA: TGTGCCAGCAGCTTGTGGGCTGACGGTACAGATACGCAGTATTTT. The rearrangement links TRBV5-4 to TRBJ2-3; no clear D. CDR1 and CDR2 from the germline V gene are SGHNT and YYREEE (reference sequence). V lost 1 base and J lost 3, with 12 bases in between. CDR3 length equals 15 residues.

The chain has TRBV7-3 and TRBJ2-7; 9 bases are a match to TRBD1. The length of the CDR3 is 13 residues. V was pared by 5 bases and J by 3 bases, with 2 bases of the junction left unmatched. Germline V gene sequence: CDR1 SGHTA, CDR2 FQGTGA. CDR3 amino acids: CASSPTGGYEQYF. In DNA, the CDR3 is TGTGCCAGCAGCCCGACAGGGGGCTACGAGCAGTACTTC.

The genes are TRBV6-6 and TRBJ2-1; no clear D gene. CDR3 length: 11 residues. Looked up from germline, CDR1 is MNHNY and CDR2 is SVGAGI (reference sequence). V dropped 6 bases and J dropped 6 bases, with 6 bases sitting between them. In DNA form, the CDR3 reads TGTGCCAGCAGGGGCCGCAATGAGCAGTTCTTC. It encodes CASRGRNEQFF.

This clone has a single count. V is TRBV2 and J is TRBJ1-5; no reliable D call. Germline V gene lookup returns CDR1 SNHLY and CDR2 FYNNEI. The CDR3 loop spans 16 amino acids. Trimming shortened V by 8 bases and J by 0 bases, and 17 bases separated the two germline ends. The CDR3 loop is CASQLIEDYSNQPQHF. DNA for the CDR3: TGTGCCAGCCAGTTAATAGAGGATTATAGCAATCAGCCCCAGCATTTT.

CDR3 nucleotide sequence: TGTGCCAGCTCAAGGGACAGGGAATCCCGCGAGCAGTACTTC. This encodes CASSRDRESREQYF. The chain links TRBV18 to TRBJ2-7; 9 bases are a match to TRBD1. Germline CDR1 reads KGHSH; CDR2 reads LQKENI. The CDR3 is 14 residues long. After removal of 5 bases from V and 6 bases from J, the junction contained 8 bases not matched to a gene. The variable domain in full, completed from reference TRBV18 and TRBJ2-7, reads NAGVMQNPRHLVRRRGQEARLRCSPMKGHSHVYWYRQLPEEGLKFMVYLQKENIIDESGMPKERFSAEFPKEGPSILRIQQVVRGDSAAYFCASSRDRESREQYFGPGTRLTVT.